Listed below are T cell receptor beta chains from one sample, sequenced in a study of beta chain features in type 1 diabetes. The assay was immunoSEQ multiplex PCR, and TCRdb's table has in-frame clones only and misses some. The sample consists of 300,000 to 450,000 clones, 10% to 15% of them appearing once. The sample was naive CD4+ T cells from blood. Receptors were obtained from a woman under 30 with type 1 diabetes. Both conserved end residues are part of each CDR3. D genes are given only for firm matches.

d_call v_call cdr3_aa
NA TRBV28 CASSNFRGGYEQYF
TRBD2 TRBV7-2 CASSLVRTSGASTDTQYF
TRBD2 TRBV2 CASRNGTSVPLGYF
NA TRBV29-1 CSVPGHRTLRSGTQYF
NA TRBV4-1 CASSPEADINQPQHF
TRBD1 TRBV6-5 CATLSTGVGSPLHF
TRBD1 TRBV12-5 CASGPDRGNIQYF
NA TRBV4-3 CASSQVTGWGSHQHF
NA TRBV4-1 CASSDPLGGRGKTQYF
NA TRBV7-3 CASTLTPSSYNEQFF
NA TRBV27 CASSSGQGLGNTEAFF
NA TRBV9 CASSVGPSREKLFF
NA TRBV5-4 CASSLGPETQYF
NA TRBV7-9 CASSRFTDTQYF
TRBD1 TRBV2 CASWGGTGGSWTEAFF
NA TRBV7-7 CAISVRFGDTQYF
NA TRBV7-8 CASSWSGSTDTQYF
TRBD2 TRBV28 CASKVGGSGDEQYF
TRBD2 TRBV6-5 CASTGGSWGETQYF
NA TRBV7-2 CASSLGMRQPQHF
NA TRBV7-2 CANSYRDVGTDTQYF
TRBD2 TRBV7-2 CASIELAGVEQFF
NA TRBV25-1 CASNRANVLTF
NA TRBV10-2 CASRQGQNTGELFF
TRBD2 TRBV29-1 CSVGLAAPDTQYF
NA TRBV7-9 CASSLGLAISSYNEQFF
TRBD1 TRBV30 CAWSEGGSNEKLFF
TRBD2 TRBV18 CASSPPGTRETQYF
NA TRBV4-3 CASSQSRGPLHF
TRBD1 TRBV11-2 CASSLSRTGGDTQYF
NA TRBV6-5 CASSYSNSLNPQYF
NA TRBV4-3 CASSQDPPGVNTEAFF
TRBD1 TRBV13 CASSLVQGVTYEQYF
NA TRBV4-3 CASSHRDRVLLAGVSTDTQYF
TRBD2 TRBV6-5 CASSYFSAGDEQYF
TRBD2 TRBV28 CASLPSSGRQLGEQYF
TRBD2 TRBV5-1 CASSLALAGGQETQYF
NA TRBV4-3 CASSQEMGGGQLNTEAFF
NA TRBV13 CASSFQGYGNTIYF
TRBD2 TRBV2 CASSLEAPGLAGADTQYF
NA TRBV4-3 CASSQENSGGTEAFF
NA TRBV30 CAWRRGQPQHF
TRBD2 TRBV7-3 CASSPRGSPDTQYF
NA TRBV25-1 CASSAGNTEAFF
TRBD1 TRBV5-6 CASSFSGTGGGYTF
TRBD2 TRBV7-2 CASSFGREKLNTQYF
TRBD2 TRBV7-9 CASSPRGSGMHTQYF
NA TRBV7-2 CASSDSGFPSVEQYF